This T cell receptor (beta chain) was recorded in a study of blood T cell repertoires in COVID-19. Overall study context: Sites in the United States, Italy and Spain provided acute and convalescent COVID-19 samples.

Losses at the gene ends were 3 bases for V and 3 bases for J; bases not matched to a gene: 14. The CDR3 spans 19 residues. Germline CDR1 is MGHRA and CDR2 is YSYEKL. TCRdb's table, derived via immunoSEQ multiplex PCR, lists solely in-frame clones and lacks some. The data show 300,000 or so clones, with 85% to 90% seen just once and 3.7% held by the top ten. This clonotype was sampled from a woman between 40 and 55 years old with acute or convalescent COVID-19. What was sequenced was peripheral blood. The chain has TRBV4-1 and TRBJ1-1; 12 bases fit TRBD1. The DNA of the CDR3 is TGCGCCAGCAGCCATCCCCTTACCGGGACAGGGGGCTCGTACACTGAAGCTTTCTTT. Its protein product is CASSHPLTGTGGSYTEAFF.